This TCR beta chain was recovered during a study of T cell repertoires in cytomegalovirus infection. Study overall: In the study, CMV epitopes included recently identified HLA-C-restricted and well-studied HLA-B-restricted ones. Indicated by public TCR beta signatures were CMV infection and matching HLA type.

One entry per CDR3 protein results from TCRdb running MiXCR on the reads. The table includes approximately 600,000 distinct CDR3 sequences, about 40% detected once. The germline gives CDR1 LNHDA, CDR2 SQIVND (reference sequence). CDR3 length: 12 amino acids. Trimming shortened V by 3 bases and J by 10 bases, and 10 bases separated the two germline ends. Comments on this clonotype: Its antigen remains unidentified.

Regarding the study as a whole: CMV carriers with the relevant HLA were identified by cumulative public TCR beta family frequency. The study found HLA-C-restricted CMV-specific TCR beta clonotypes dominating the ex vivo response.

The input for sequencing was cultured PBMCs, taken from culture after CMV antigen stimulation. This chain uses TRBV19 with TRBJ2-1; a possible D gene is TRBD2 (6 bases). The sequence came from a human donor in good health (CMV status not recorded). Some clones in this sample may be carry-over from other donors' samples. CDR3 residues: CASSIRGGEQFF. CDR3 sequence (DNA): TGTGCCAGTAGTATCAGAGGAGGGGAGCAGTTCTTC.